These T cell receptor beta chains were read from a single sample in a study of OX40 agonist ivuxolimab in advanced cancers. Sequencing was performed with immunoSEQ multiplex PCR; in TCRdb, only in-frame clones are kept and a portion is missing. The data contain about 94,000 clones, around 94% of them seen just once; the ten biggest clones take up 0.15% to 0.2%. This specimen consisted of CD4+ or CD8+ T cells sorted from blood, obtained in a trial of the OX40 agonist ivuxolimab. Receptor source: an adult with an advanced solid tumor such as melanoma, head and neck, liver or kidney cancer. CDR3s include the opening cysteine and the closing phenylalanine or tryptophan. D genes are given only for firm matches. Only part of the rows carry a size: once, few, many, or a class if the clone is expanded.

d_gene,j_gene,v_gene,abundance,CDR3nt,CDR3aa
.,TRBJ2-1,TRBV6-1,.,TGTGCCAGCAGTGCCTTGCGGACGGGCCCACCGAAGCAGTTCTTC,CASSALRTGPPKQFF
TRBD2,TRBJ2-1,TRBV9,.,TGTGCCAGCAGCCCAGGTTGGGGACTAGCGGGACACCATGAGCAGTTCTTC,CASSPGWGLAGHHEQFF
TRBD1,TRBJ2-7,TRBV5-6,.,TGTGCCAGCAGTCCCTCGGGACAGGCCTACGAGCAGTACTTC,CASSPSGQAYEQYF
.,TRBJ2-6,TRBV19,.,TGTGCCAGTAGTATAGATCGCGGGTCGAGCTCTGGGGCCAACGTCCTGACTTTC,CASSIDRGSSSGANVLTF
.,TRBJ2-5,TRBV15,.,TGTGCCACCAGCAGAGGAGGACTGTTAGAGACCCAGTACTTC,CATSRGGLLETQYF
.,TRBJ2-1,TRBV7-2,once,TGTGCCAGCAGCTTAGCGCTTCGGGGAGCATCGAGGGACAATGAGCAGTTCTTC,CASSLALRGASRDNEQFF
TRBD2,TRBJ2-7,TRBV7-9,.,TGTGCCAGCAGCCCAAGGGGAGGGTCCTACGAGCAGTACTTC,CASSPRGGSYEQYF
TRBD1,TRBJ1-4,TRBV5-1,.,TGCGCCAGCACACTACCTACAGGGGTAAAAAATGAAAAACTGTTTTTT,CASTLPTGVKNEKLFF
TRBD2,TRBJ2-5,TRBV18,.,TGTGCCAGCTCACCCCGGACTAGCGGGGTAGGGCAAGAGACCCAGTACTTC,CASSPRTSGVGQETQYF
.,TRBJ2-5,TRBV12-2,.,TGTGCAAGTCGCCCGGGACAGGGAGGACTCCAAGAGACCCAGTACTTC,CASRPGQGGLQETQYF
.,TRBJ1-4,TRBV28,.,TGTGCCAGCAGTTTAAGGGGGGCAAGTGAAAAACTGTTTTTT,CASSLRGASEKLFF
TRBD1,TRBJ1-6,TRBV7-9,.,TGTGCCAGCAGCTGGACAGGCTCGAATTCACCCCTCCACTTT,CASSWTGSNSPLHF
.,TRBJ2-6,TRBV10-2,.,TGCGCCAGCAGTGCGGGCTCTGGGGCCAACGTCCTGACTTTC,CASSAGSGANVLTF
.,TRBJ1-3,TRBV6-1,.,TGTGCCATCGGGACGGCAGGAAACACCATATATTTT,CAIGTAGNTIYF
TRBD2,TRBJ2-5,TRBV9,.,TGTGCCAGCAGCGCCGGACTAGCGGAAAAAGAGACCCAGTACTTC,CASSAGLAEKETQYF
.,TRBJ2-5,TRBV5-1,.,TGCGCCAGCAGCCCAAGGACCCAAGAGACCCAGTACTTC,CASSPRTQETQYF
TRBD1,TRBJ2-2,TRBV5-4,.,TGTGCCAGCGGCTTTACAGGGGGAGGCACCGGGGAGCTGTTTTTT,CASGFTGGGTGELFF
.,TRBJ2-3,TRBV28,.,TGTGCCAGCAGTTTAGGGGGGGCTGTAGCCACAGATACGCAGTATTTT,CASSLGGAVATDTQYF
TRBD1,TRBJ1-1,TRBV7-2,.,TGTGCCAGCAGCGGTACAGGGGTGAACACTGAAGCTTTCTTT,CASSGTGVNTEAFF
TRBD1,TRBJ2-6,TRBV28,.,TGTGCCAGCAGTTTAGGGTTCGGACAGGGATCCTCTGGGGCCAACGTCCTGACTTTC,CASSLGFGQGSSGANVLTF
.,TRBJ1-2,TRBV6-6,.,TGTGCCAGCAGTTTAGGGGAGAGCTATGGCTACACCTTC,CASSLGESYGYTF
.,TRBJ2-3,TRBV7-2,.,TGTGCCAGCAGCGCCGGGGTTTACTCAGATACGCAGTATTTT,CASSAGVYSDTQYF
.,TRBJ1-4,TRBV7-8,.,TGTGCCAGCAGCTTAGGCGGCGAAGAAAAACTGTTTTTT,CASSLGGEEKLFF
.,TRBJ2-3,TRBV19,.,TGTGCCAGTAGTATAACCGGGGGTTTCACAGATACGCAGTATTTT,CASSITGGFTDTQYF
.,TRBJ1-1,TRBV19,.,TGTGCCAGTAGTATAGTGCCTTGGGGGAACACTGAAGCTTTCTTT,CASSIVPWGNTEAFF
.,TRBJ1-5,TRBV9,.,TGTGCCAGCAGTCCCGACAGGTACAATCAGCCCCAGCATTTT,CASSPDRYNQPQHF
.,TRBJ2-1,TRBV5-4,.,TGTGCCAGCAGCTTGGTCTCGCTTCCCTCCTACAATGAGCAGTTCTTC,CASSLVSLPSYNEQFF
.,TRBJ2-3,TRBV5-1,.,TGCGCCAGCAGCTTGGCCTCTAGCTTAGATACGCAGTATTTT,CASSLASSLDTQYF
.,TRBJ1-1,TRBV5-1,.,TGCGCCAGCAGCCCCCACAGGCAAAACACTGAAGCTTTCTTT,CASSPHRQNTEAFF
TRBD1,TRBJ1-2,TRBV6-6,.,TGTGCCAGTCTGGACAGGGGGCGCCTCTATGGCTACACCTTC,CASLDRGRLYGYTF
TRBD2,TRBJ2-3,TRBV4-2,.,TGTGCCAGCAGCCCCCCCGGGACTAGCGGGGGGTGGGTTGGGTTAGGAGATACGCAGTATTTT,CASSPPGTSGGWVGLGDTQYF
.,TRBJ1-2,TRBV9,.,TGTGCCAGCAGCGTAGCTGGCATCTTTAACTATGGCTACACCTTC,CASSVAGIFNYGYTF
.,TRBJ2-2,TRBV14,once,TGTGCCAGCAGCGACACGGCGCGGAGACCCACCGGGGAGCTGTTTTTT,CASSDTARRPTGELFF
.,TRBJ1-1,TRBV5-1,.,TGCGCCAGCAGCTCCCCCGGGGGCACTGAAGCTTTCTTT,CASSSPGGTEAFF
.,TRBJ1-3,TRBV19,.,TGTGCCAGTACTGCGTCTGGAAACACCATATATTTT,CASTASGNTIYF
.,TRBJ1-1,TRBV29-1,.,TGCAGCGTGGTCGGACAGCTAGGCACTGAAGCTTTCTTT,CSVVGQLGTEAFF
.,TRBJ1-5,TRBV18,once,TGTGCCAGCTCACCACGTTTAGGAACCGATAGCAATCAGCCCCAGCATTTT,CASSPRLGTDSNQPQHF
.,TRBJ1-1,TRBV5-6,.,TGTGCCAGCAGCTGGTTGTTGGGCACTGAAGCTTTCTTT,CASSWLLGTEAFF
TRBD1,TRBJ2-7,TRBV18,.,TGTGCCAGCTCACCCCAATCCGGGACAGTTTACGAGCAGTACTTC,CASSPQSGTVYEQYF
TRBD1,TRBJ2-7,TRBV19,once,TGTGCCAGTAGTCTACGGCCGGGACAGTACTACGAGCAGTACTTC,CASSLRPGQYYEQYF
.,TRBJ1-5,TRBV7-2,once,TGTGCCAGCAGCTTAGTTATTGGTCAGCCCCAGCATTTT,CASSLVIGQPQHF
.,TRBJ1-1,TRBV4-1,.,TGCGCCAGCAGCTCGCAGACGGTGAACACTGAAGCTTTCTTT,CASSSQTVNTEAFF
.,TRBJ1-1,TRBV18,.,TGTGCCAGCTCACCACGGGACACATTCGCTCCTGAAGCTTTCTTT,CASSPRDTFAPEAFF
TRBD1,TRBJ1-2,TRBV7-2,.,TGTGCCAGCAGCTCCCGGGACAGGGGAGAATATGGCTACACCTTC,CASSSRDRGEYGYTF
TRBD2,TRBJ2-5,TRBV29-1,once,TGCAGCGTACCACTAGCGGGAGGTGGAGAGACCCAGTACTTC,CSVPLAGGGETQYF
TRBD2,TRBJ2-2,TRBV5-1,.,TGCGCCAGCAGCTGGGGGACTAGCGGGAGTGGGACCGGGGAGCTGTTTTTT,CASSWGTSGSGTGELFF
.,TRBJ1-1,TRBV5-1,once,TGCGCCAGCAGCTTGTGGGGGGTCATGAACACTGAAGCTTTCTTT,CASSLWGVMNTEAFF
.,TRBJ1-1,TRBV10-1,.,TGCGCCAGCAGTGCTGGGCCGAAAGAAGCTTTCTTT,CASSAGPKEAFF
.,TRBJ1-6,TRBV2,once,TGTGCCAGCAGTACAGGGTTTAGTTCACCCCTCCACTTT,CASSTGFSSPLHF
.,TRBJ1-2,TRBV7-2,.,TGTGCCAGCAGCTCCCGCCGGGGTGGCTACACCTTC,CASSSRRGGYTF
.,TRBJ2-1,TRBV5-1,.,TGCGCCAGCAGCCCGTCCGGGGTCGTTGAGGAGCAGTTCTTC,CASSPSGVVEEQFF
TRBD2,TRBJ2-7,TRBV28,.,TGTGCCAGCACTCCTGGACTAGCGGGATACGAGCAGTACTTC,CASTPGLAGYEQYF
.,TRBJ1-5,TRBV19,once,TGTGCCAGCGAACTGGGGAATCAGCCCCAGCATTTT,CASELGNQPQHF
TRBD1,TRBJ2-7,TRBV10-3,.,TGTGCCATCAGTGACGGGACAGGGTTGTACGAGCAGTACTTC,CAISDGTGLYEQYF
.,TRBJ1-1,TRBV5-1,.,TGCGCCAGCAGCTCCGGGGGGGAATGGAACACTGAAGCTTTCTTT,CASSSGGEWNTEAFF
.,TRBJ2-1,TRBV5-6,.,TGTGCCAGCAGCCTTCCCGTTGGGTCCTACAATGAGCAGTTCTTC,CASSLPVGSYNEQFF
.,TRBJ2-3,TRBV11-3,once,TGTGCCAGCAGCTTAACGGACTCCACAGATACGCAGTATTTT,CASSLTDSTDTQYF
.,TRBJ1-5,TRBV30,.,TGTGCCTGGAGTTTTGGGGGTGGCAATCAGCCCCAGCATTTT,CAWSFGGGNQPQHF
.,TRBJ2-2,TRBV18,.,TGTGCCAGCTCATCCAGGGGTTACAACACCGGGGAGCTGTTTTTT,CASSSRGYNTGELFF
.,TRBJ1-1,TRBV10-1,.,TGCGCCAGCAGTCCCCCGGGCAGGGCGGCTAGCACTGAAGCTTTCTTT,CASSPPGRAASTEAFF